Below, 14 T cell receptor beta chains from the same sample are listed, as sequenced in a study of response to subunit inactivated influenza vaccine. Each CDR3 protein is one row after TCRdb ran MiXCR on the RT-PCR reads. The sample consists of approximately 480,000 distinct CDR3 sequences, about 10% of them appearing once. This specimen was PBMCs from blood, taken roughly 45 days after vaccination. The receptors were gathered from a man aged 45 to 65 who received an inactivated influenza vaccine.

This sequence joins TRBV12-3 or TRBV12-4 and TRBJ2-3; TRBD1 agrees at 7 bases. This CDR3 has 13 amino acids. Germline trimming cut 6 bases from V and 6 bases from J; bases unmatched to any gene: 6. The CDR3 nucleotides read TGTGCCAGCAGGGGGACAGTCGCCGATACGCAGTATTTT. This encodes CASRGTVADTQYF.

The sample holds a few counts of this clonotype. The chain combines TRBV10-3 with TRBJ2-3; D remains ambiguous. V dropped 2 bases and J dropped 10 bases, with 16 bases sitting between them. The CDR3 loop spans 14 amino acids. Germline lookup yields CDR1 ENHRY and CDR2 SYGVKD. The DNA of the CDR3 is TGTGCCATCAGTGAGGATACCTCCCTAAGTGCGCAGTATTTT. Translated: CAISEDTSLSAQYF.

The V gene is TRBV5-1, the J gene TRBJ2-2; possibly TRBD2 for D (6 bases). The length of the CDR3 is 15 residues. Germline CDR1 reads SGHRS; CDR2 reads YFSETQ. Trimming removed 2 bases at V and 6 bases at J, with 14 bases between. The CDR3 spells CASSFSAGGAGELFF. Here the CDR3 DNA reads TGCGCCAGCAGCTTTAGTGCCGGCGGGGCCGGGGAGCTGTTTTTT.

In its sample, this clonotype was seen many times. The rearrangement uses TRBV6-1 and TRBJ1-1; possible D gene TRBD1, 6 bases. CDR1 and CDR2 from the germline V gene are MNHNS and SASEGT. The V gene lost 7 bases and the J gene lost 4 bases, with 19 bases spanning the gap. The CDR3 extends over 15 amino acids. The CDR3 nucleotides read TGTGCCAGCACCAACGGGGGGGGCATCGGCACTGAAGCTTTCTTT. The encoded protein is CASTNGGGIGTEAFF.

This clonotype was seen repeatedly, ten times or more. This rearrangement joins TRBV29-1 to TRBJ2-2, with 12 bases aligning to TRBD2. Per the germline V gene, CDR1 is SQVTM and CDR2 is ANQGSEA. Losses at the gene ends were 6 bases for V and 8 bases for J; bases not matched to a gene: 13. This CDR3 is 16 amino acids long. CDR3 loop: CSVALAGGPSSGELFF. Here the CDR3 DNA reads TGCAGCGTCGCCCTAGCGGGAGGGCCCTCGTCAGGGGAGCTGTTTTTT.

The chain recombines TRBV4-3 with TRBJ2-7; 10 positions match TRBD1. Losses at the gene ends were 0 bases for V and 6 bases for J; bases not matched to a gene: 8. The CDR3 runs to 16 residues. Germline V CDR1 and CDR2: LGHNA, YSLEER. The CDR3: CASSQDETGGDFEQYF. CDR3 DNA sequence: TGCGCCAGCAGCCAAGATGAGACAGGGGGCGATTTCGAGCAGTACTTC.

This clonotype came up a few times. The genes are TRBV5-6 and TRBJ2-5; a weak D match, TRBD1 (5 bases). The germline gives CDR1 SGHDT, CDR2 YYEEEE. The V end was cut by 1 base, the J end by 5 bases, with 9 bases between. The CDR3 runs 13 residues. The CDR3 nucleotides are TGTGCCAGCAGCTTGAGGGGTGACGAGACCCAGTACTTC. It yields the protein CASSLRGDETQYF. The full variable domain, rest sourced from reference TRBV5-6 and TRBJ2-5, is DAGVTQSPTHLIKTRGQQVTLRCSPKSGHDTVSWYQQALGQGPQFIFQYYEEEERQRGNFPDRFSGHQFPNYSSELNVNALLLGDSALYLCASSLRGDETQYFGPGTRLLVL.

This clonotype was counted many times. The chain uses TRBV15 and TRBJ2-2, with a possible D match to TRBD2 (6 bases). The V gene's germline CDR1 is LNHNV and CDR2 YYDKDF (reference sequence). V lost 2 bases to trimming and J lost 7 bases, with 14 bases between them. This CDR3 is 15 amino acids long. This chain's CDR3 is CATSRRGAGGGELFF. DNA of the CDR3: TGTGCCACCAGCAGACGCGGGGCCGGCGGCGGGGAGCTGTTTTTT.

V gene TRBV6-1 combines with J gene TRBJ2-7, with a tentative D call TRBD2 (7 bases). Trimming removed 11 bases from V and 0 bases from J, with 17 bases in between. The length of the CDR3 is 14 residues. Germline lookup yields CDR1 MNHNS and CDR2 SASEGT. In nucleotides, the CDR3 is TGTGCCGGATTCGGGGGGCGCTTCTCCTACGAGCAGTACTTC. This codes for CAGFGGRFSYEQYF.

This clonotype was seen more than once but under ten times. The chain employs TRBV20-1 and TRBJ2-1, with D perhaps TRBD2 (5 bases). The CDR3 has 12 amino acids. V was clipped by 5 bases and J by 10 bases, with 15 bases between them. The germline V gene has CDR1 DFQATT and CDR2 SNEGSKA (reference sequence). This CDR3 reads CSAGKLDREQFF. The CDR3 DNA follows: TGCAGTGCTGGTAAACTAGACCGGGAGCAGTTCTTC.

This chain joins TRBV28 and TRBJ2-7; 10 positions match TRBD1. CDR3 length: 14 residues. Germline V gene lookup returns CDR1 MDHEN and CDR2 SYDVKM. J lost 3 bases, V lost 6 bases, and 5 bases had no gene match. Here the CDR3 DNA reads TGTGCCAGCAGGATGGGACAGGGGATCTACGAGCAGTACTTC. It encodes CASRMGQGIYEQYF.

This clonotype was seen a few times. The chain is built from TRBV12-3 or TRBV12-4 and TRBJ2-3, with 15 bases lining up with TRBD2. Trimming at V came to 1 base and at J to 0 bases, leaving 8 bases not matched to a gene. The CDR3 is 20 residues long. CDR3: CASSLGLGLAGGDSTDTQYF. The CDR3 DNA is TGTGCCAGCAGTTTAGGATTGGGACTAGCGGGAGGCGATAGCACAGATACGCAGTATTTT.

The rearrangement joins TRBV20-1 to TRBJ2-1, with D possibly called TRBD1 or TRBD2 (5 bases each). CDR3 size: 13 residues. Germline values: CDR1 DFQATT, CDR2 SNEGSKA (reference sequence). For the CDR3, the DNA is TGCAGGGACCTGAAGAGGGGATACAATGAGCAGTTCTTC. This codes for CRDLKRGYNEQFF.

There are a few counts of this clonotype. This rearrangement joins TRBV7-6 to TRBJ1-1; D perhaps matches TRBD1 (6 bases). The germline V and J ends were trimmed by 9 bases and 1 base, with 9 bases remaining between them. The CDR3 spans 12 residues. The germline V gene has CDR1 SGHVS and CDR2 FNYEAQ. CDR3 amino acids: CARPDRNTEAFF. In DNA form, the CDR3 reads TGTGCCAGACCGGACAGGAACACTGAAGCTTTCTTT. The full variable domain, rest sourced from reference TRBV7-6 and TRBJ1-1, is GAGVSQSPRYKVTKRGQDVALRCDPISGHVSLYWYRQALGQGPEFLTYFNYEAQQDKSGLPNDRFSAERPEGSISTLTIQRTEQRDSAMYRCARPDRNTEAFFGQGTRLTVV.